The present T cell receptor beta chain was sequenced within a study of blood T cell repertoires in COVID-19. Study-level background: There were acute and convalescent COVID-19 samples, and they came from the United States, Italy and Spain. PBMCs, B-cell-depleted T cells, or T cells were the source of the cDNA or gDNA that made up the material.

The V end lost 3 bases, the J end lost 4 bases, and 10 bases lay between the germline ends. The CDR3 is 14 residues long. Germline V CDR1 and CDR2: MNHNS, SASEGT. Only in-frame clones appear in the TCRdb table, and some are missing; sequencing was by immunoSEQ multiplex PCR. The sample has 200,000 or so clones; 84% are singletons. The sequence came from a human donor in a cohort sampled during active COVID-19. V and J are TRBV6-1 and TRBJ2-1, with D uncertain. The sample comprised peripheral blood. CDR3 in DNA: TGTGCCAGCAGTGATTCCTATCGGTACAATGAGCAGTTCTTC. This encodes CASSDSYRYNEQFF.